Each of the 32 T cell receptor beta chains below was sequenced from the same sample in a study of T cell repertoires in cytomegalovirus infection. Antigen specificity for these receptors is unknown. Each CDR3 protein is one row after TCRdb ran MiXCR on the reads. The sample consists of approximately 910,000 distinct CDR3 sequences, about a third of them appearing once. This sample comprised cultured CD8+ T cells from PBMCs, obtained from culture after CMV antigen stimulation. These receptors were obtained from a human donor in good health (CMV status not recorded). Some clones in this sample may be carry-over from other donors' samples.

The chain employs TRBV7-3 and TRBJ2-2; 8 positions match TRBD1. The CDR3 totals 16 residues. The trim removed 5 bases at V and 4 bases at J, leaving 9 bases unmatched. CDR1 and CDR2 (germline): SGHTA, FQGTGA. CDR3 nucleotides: TGTGCCAGCAGCAAATCGGACAGGGCGGGCACCGGGGAGCTGTTTTTT. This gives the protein CASSKSDRAGTGELFF.

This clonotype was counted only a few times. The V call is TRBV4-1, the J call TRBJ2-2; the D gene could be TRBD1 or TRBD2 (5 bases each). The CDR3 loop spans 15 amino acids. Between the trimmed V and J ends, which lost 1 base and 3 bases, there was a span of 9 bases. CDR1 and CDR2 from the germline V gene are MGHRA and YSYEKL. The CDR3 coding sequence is TGCGCCAGCAGCCAAGTAATGGGGGACACCGGGGAGCTGTTTTTT. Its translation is CASSQVMGDTGELFF.

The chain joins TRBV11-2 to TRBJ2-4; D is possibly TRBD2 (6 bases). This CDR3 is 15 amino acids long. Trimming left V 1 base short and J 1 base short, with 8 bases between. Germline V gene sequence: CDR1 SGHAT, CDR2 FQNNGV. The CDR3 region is CASSLGAGAKNIQYF. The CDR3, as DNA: TGTGCCAGCAGCTTAGGGGCGGGGGCCAAAAACATTCAGTACTTC.

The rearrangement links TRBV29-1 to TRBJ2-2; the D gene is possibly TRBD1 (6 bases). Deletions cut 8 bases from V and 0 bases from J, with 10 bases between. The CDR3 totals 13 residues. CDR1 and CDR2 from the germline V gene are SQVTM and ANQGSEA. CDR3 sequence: CSLRTANTGELFF. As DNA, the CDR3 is TGCAGCCTACGGACAGCGAACACCGGGGAGCTGTTTTTT.

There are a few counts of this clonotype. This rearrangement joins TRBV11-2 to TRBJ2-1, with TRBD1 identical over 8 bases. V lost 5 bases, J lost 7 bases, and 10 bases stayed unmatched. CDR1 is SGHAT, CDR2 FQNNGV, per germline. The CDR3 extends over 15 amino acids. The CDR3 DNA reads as TGTGCCAGCAGCCATGGACAGGGAAGTTTGAATGAGCAGTTCTTC. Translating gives CASSHGQGSLNEQFF.

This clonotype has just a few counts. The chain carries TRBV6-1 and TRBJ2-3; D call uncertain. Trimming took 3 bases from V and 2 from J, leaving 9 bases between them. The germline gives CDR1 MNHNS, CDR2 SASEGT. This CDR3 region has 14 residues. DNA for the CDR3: TGTGCCAGCAGTGATCGGCAGAACACAGATACGCAGTATTTT. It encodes CASSDRQNTDTQYF.

The CDR3, as DNA: TGCGCCAGCAGCTTTCGGGTTGGCGGCGAGACCCAGTACTTC. Protein: CASSFRVGGETQYF. V is TRBV5-1 and J is TRBJ2-5; D unresolved. There are 14 residues in the CDR3. V was cut by 2 bases and J by 5 bases, with 13 bases left in between. Per germline, CDR1 SGHRS and CDR2 YFSETQ.

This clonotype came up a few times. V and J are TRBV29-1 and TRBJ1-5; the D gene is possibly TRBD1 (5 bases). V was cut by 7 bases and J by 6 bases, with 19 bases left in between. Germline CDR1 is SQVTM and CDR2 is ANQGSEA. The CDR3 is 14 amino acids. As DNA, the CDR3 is TGCAGCGCTCAATATCTGGGGCCAACTCAGCCCCAGCATTTT. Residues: CSAQYLGPTQPQHF.

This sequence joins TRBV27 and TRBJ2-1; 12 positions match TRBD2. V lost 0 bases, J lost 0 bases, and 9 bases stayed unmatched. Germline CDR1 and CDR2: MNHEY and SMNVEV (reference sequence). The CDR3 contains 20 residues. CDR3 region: CASSLSGLAGEIFSYNEQFF. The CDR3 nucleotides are TGTGCCAGCAGTTTATCGGGACTAGCGGGCGAAATCTTCTCCTACAATGAGCAGTTCTTC.

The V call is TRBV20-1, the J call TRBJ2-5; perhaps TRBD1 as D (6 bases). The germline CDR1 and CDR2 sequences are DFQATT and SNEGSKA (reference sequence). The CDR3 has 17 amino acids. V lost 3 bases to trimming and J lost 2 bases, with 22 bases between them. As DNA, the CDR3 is TGCAGTGCTAGGCTACCGGGACAATTCGGGGTGCAAGAGACCCAGTACTTC. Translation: CSARLPGQFGVQETQYF.

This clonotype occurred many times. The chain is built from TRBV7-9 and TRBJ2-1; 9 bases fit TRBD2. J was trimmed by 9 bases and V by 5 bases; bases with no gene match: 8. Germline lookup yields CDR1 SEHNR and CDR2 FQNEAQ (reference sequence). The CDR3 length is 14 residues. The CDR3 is CASSPGLARGEQFF. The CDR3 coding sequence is TGTGCCAGCAGCCCGGGACTAGCCCGTGGTGAGCAGTTCTTC. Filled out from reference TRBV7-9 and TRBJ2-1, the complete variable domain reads DTGVSQNPRHKITKRGQNVTFRCDPISEHNRLYWYRQTLGQGPEFLTYFQNEAQLEKSRLLSDRFSAERPKGSFSTLEIQRTEQGDSAMYLCASSPGLARGEQFFGPGTRLTVL.

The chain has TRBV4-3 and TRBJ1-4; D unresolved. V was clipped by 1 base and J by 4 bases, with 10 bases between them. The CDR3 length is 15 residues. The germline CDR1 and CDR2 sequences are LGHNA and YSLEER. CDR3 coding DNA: TGCGCCAGCAGCCAAGCGCCGTCAGTTAATGAAAAACTGTTTTTT. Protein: CASSQAPSVNEKLFF.

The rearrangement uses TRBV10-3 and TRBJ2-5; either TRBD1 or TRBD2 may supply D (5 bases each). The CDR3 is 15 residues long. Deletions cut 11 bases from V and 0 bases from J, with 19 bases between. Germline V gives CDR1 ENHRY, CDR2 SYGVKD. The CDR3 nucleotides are TGTGCCGCTGGGGACCACCCCGATAACCAAGAGACCCAGTACTTC. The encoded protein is CAAGDHPDNQETQYF.

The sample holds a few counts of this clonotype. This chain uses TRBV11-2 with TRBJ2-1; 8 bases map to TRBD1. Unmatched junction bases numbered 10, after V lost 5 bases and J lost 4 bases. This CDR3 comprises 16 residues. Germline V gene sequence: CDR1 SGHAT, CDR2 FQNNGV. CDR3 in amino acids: CASSPSGGRTYNEQFF. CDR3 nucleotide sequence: TGTGCCAGCAGCCCTTCAGGGGGCCGAACTTACAATGAGCAGTTCTTC. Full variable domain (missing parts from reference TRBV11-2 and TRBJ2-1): EAGVAQSPRYKIIEKRQSVAFWCNPISGHATLYWYQQILGQGPKLLIQFQNNGVVDDSQLPKDRFSAERLKGVDSTLKIQPAKLEDSAVYLCASSPSGGRTYNEQFFGPGTRLTVL.

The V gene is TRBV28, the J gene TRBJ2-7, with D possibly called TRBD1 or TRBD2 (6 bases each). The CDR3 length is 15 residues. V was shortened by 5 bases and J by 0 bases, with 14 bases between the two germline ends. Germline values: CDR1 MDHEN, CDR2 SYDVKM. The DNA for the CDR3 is TGTGCCAGCAGTCCAAGGGGGGTTTTCTCCTACGAGCAGTACGTC. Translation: CASSPRGVFSYEQYV.

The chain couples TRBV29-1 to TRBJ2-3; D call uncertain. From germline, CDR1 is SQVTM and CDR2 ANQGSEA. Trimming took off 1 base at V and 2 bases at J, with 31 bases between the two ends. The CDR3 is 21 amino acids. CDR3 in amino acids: CSVEGRTPVLSPAPYTDTQYF. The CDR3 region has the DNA TGCAGCGTTGAAGGTCGGACCCCTGTTCTCTCTCCTGCCCCCTACACAGATACGCAGTATTTT.

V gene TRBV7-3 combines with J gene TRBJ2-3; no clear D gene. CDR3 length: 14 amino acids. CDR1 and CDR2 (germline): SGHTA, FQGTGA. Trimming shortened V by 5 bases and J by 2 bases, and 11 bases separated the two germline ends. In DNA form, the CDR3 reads TGTGCCAGCAGCCAGAGCCACTCCACAGATACGCAGTATTTT. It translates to CASSQSHSTDTQYF.

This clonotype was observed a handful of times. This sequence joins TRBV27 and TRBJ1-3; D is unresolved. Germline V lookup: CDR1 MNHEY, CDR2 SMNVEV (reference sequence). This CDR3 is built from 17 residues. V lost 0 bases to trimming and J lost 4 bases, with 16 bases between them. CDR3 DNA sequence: TGTGCCAGCAGTTTATCTTGGCAGTCCGCCACCGGAAACACCATATATTTT. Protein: CASSLSWQSATGNTIYF.

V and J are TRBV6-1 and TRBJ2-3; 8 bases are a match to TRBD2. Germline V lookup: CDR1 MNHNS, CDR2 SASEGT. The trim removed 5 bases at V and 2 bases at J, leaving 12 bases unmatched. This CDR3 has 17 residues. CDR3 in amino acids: CASSPPGGEVVTDTQYF. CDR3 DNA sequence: TGTGCCAGCAGTCCGCCGGGGGGGGAAGTTGTCACAGATACGCAGTATTTT.

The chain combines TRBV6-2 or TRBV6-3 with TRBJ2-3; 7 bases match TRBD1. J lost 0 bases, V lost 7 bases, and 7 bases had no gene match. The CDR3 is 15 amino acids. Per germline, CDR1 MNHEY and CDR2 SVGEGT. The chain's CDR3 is CASTAGQVSTDTQYF. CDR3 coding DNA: TGTGCCAGCACCGCAGGACAGGTTAGCACAGATACGCAGTATTTT.

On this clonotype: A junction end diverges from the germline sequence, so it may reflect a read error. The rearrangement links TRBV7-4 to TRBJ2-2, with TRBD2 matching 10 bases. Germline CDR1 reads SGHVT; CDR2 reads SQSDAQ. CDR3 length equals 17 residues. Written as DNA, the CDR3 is TGTGCCAGCATCGCTTGGGGCACTAGCGGGAACACCGAGGAGCTGTTTTTT. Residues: CASIAWGTSGNTEELFF.

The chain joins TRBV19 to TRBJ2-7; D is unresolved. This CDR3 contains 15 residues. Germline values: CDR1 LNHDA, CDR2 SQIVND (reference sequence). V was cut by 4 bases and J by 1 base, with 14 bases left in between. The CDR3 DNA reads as TGTGCCAGTAGTAACCCCGACATCGGTTCCTACGAGCAGTACTTC. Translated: CASSNPDIGSYEQYF.

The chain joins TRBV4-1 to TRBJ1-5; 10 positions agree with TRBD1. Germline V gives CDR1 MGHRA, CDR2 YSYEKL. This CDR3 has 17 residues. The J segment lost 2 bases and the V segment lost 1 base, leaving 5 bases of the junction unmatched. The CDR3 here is CASSQGQGAKGNQPQHF. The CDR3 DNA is TGCGCCAGCAGCCAAGGACAGGGGGCTAAGGGCAATCAGCCCCAGCATTTT.

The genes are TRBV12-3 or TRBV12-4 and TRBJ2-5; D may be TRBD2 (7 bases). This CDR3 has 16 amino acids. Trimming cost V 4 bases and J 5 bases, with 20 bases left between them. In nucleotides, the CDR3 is TGTGCCAGCAGTTCCAGCTTTGAGGGGGGGAAGGAGACCCAGTACTTC. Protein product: CASSSSFEGGKETQYF.

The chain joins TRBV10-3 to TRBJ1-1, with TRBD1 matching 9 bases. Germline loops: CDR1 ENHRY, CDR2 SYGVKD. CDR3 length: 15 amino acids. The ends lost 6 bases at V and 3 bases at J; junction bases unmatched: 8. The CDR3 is CAIRTGTGTYTEAFF. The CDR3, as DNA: TGTGCCATCAGAACCGGGACAGGGACATACACTGAAGCTTTCTTT.

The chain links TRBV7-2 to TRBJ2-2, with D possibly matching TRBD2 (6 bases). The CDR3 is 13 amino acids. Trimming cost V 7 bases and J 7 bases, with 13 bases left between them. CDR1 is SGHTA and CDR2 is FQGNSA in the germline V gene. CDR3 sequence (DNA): TGTGCCAGCACGGGACTGAACGTCGGGGAGCTGTTTTTT. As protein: CASTGLNVGELFF.

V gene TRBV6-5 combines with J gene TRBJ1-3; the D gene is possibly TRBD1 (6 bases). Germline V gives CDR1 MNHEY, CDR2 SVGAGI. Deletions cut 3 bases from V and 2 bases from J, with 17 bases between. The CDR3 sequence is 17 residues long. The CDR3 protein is CASSYRLPGATGNTIYF. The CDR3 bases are TGTGCCAGCAGTTATCGGCTACCAGGGGCTACTGGAAACACCATATATTTT.

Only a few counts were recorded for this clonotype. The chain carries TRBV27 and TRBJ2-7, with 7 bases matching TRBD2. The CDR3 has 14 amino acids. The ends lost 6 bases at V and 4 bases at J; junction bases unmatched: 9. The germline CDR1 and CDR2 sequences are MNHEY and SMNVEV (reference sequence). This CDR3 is CASSPRGVFYEQYF. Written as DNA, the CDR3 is TGTGCCAGCAGCCCTCGGGGGGTTTTTTACGAGCAGTACTTC.

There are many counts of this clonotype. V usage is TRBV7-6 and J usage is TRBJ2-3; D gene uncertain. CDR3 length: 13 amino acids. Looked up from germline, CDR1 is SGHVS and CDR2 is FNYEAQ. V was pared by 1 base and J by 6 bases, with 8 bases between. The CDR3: CASSLEPSDTQYF. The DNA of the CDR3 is TGTGCCAGCAGCTTAGAGCCCTCTGATACGCAGTATTTT.

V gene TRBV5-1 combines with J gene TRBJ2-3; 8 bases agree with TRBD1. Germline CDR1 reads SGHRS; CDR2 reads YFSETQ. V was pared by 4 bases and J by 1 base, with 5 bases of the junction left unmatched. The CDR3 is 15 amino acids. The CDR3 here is CASSPKDRGTDTQYF. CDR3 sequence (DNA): TGCGCCAGCAGCCCCAAGGACAGGGGCACAGATACGCAGTATTTT.

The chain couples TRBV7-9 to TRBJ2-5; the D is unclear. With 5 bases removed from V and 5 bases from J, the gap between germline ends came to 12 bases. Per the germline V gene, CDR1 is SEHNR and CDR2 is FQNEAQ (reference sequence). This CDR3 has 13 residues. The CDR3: CASSPSFEETQYF. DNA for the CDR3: TGTGCCAGCAGCCCCTCGTTTGAGGAGACCCAGTACTTC. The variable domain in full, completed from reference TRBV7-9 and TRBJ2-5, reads DTGVSQNPRHKITKRGQNVTFRCDPISEHNRLYWYRQTLGQGPEFLTYFQNEAQLEKSRLLSDRFSAERPKGSFSTLEIQRTEQGDSAMYLCASSPSFEETQYFGPGTRLLVL.

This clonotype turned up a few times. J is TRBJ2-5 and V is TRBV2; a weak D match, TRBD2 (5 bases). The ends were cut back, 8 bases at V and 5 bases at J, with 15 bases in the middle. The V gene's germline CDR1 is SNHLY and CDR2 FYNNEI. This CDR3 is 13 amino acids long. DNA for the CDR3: TGTGCCAGCTACGGGGAACCGAAGGAGACCCAGTACTTC. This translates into CASYGEPKETQYF.